A selection of T cell receptor beta chains follows, all from one sample in a study of CD8 T cells in ankylosing spondylitis. TCRdb reprocessed the 5' RACE reads with MiXCR, giving one entry per CDR3 protein. The data contain 200,000 to 300,000 distinct CDR3 sequences, approximately 30% of them singletons. Input material: blood, either unsorted or a sorted T cell fraction (not recorded which). The receptors were sampled from a male donor with ankylosing spondylitis or in good health (not recorded which). The CDR3 runs from the conserved cysteine through the conserved F or W. The D gene is left open where the match is weak. Expanded clones are given a class, and other clones once, few, many or no size at all.

.,TRBV5-1,TRBJ2-3,TRBD2,TGCGCCAGCAGCTTGGAGTCTAGCGGGGTGGATACGCAGTATTTT,CASSLESSGVDTQYF
few,TRBV29-1,TRBJ2-4,.,TGCAGCGTTGTAGTGTCGTTAGCCAAAAACATTCAGTACTTC,CSVVVSLAKNIQYF
.,TRBV5-1,TRBJ1-2,.,TGCGCCAGCAGCTTGGTTGACAGCTATGGCTACACCTTC,CASSLVDSYGYTF
few,TRBV20-1,TRBJ1-2,.,TGCAGTGCTATTATAATCTATGGCTACACCTTC,CSAIIIYGYTF
.,TRBV10-3,TRBJ2-5,.,TGTGCCATCAGTACGGGACTGCAAGAGACCCAGTACTTC,CAISTGLQETQYF
.,TRBV4-1,TRBJ2-3,.,TGCGCCAGCAGCCAAGAGGGCGCAGGGACCACAGATACGCAGTATTTT,CASSQEGAGTTDTQYF
few,TRBV11-2,TRBJ2-3,.,TGTGCCAGCAGCCGTACCGGCCCGGCAGATACGCAGTATTTT,CASSRTGPADTQYF
.,TRBV6-2/TRBV6-3,TRBJ2-1,TRBD2,TGTGCCAGCAGTTACTCGACTTGGACTAGCGGGGTTGGCTACAATGAGCAGTTCTTC,CASSYSTWTSGVGYNEQFF
many,TRBV6-5,TRBJ1-1,.,TGTGCCAGCAGTTCCCTTGTGGTCTCATTTCGGGCTTTCTTT,CASSSLVVSFRAFF
.,TRBV11-2,TRBJ2-7,.,TGTGCCAGCAGCTCGAGCTCCGAAAACACCTACGAGCAGTACTTC,CASSSSSENTYEQYF
.,TRBV29-1,TRBJ1-5,TRBD1,TGCATCGTTCAACAGGGGTGGGATCAGCCCCAGCATTTT,CIVQQGWDQPQHF